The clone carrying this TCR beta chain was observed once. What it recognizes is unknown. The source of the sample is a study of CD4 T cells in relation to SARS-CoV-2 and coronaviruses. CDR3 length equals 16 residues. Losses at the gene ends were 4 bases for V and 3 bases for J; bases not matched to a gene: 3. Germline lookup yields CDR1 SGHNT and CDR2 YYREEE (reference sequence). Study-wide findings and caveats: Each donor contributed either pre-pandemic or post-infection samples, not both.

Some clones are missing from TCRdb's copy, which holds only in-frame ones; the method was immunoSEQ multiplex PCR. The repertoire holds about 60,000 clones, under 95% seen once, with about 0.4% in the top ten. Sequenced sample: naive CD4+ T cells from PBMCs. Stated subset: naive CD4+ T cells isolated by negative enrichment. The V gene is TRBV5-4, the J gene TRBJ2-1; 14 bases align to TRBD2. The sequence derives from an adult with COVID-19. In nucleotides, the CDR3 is TGTGCCAGCAGCACCGGACTAGCGGGAGGCTACAATGAGCAGTTCTTC. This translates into CASSTGLAGGYNEQFF.